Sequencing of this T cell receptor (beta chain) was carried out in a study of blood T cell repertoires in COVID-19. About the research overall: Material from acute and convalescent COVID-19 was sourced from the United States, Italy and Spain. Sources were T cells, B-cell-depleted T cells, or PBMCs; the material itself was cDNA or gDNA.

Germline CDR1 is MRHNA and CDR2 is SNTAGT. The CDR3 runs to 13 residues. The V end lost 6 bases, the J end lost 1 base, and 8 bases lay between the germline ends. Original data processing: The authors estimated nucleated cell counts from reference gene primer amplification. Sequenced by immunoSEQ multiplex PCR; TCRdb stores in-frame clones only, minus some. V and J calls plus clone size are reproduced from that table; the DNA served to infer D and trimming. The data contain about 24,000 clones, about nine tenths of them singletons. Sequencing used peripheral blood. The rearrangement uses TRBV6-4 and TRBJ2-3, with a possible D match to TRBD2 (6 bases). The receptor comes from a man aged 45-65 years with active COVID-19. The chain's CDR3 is CASSGTGTDTQYF. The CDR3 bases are TGTGCCAGCAGCGGGACTGGCACAGATACGCAGTATTTT.